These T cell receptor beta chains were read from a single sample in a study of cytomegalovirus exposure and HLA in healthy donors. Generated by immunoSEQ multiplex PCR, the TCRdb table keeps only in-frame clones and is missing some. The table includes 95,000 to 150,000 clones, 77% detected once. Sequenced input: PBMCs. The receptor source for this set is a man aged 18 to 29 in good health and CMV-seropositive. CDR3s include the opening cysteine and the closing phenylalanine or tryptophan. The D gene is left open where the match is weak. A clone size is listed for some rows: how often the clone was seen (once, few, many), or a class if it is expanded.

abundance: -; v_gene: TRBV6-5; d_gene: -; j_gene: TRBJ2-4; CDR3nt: TGTGCCAGCAGTTCCTTCGGCGGGGGCAAAAACAGTCAGTACTTC; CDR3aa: CASSSFGGGKNSQYF
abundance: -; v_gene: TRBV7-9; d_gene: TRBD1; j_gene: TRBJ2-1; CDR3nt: TGTGCCAGCAGCTTACGGACAGGGACTGATGAGCAGTTCTTC; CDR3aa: CASSLRTGTDEQFF
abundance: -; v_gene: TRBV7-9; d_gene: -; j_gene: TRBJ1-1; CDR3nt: TGTGCCAGCAGCTTAGGCTCAGGGTCGAGCACTGAAGCTTTCTTT; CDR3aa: CASSLGSGSSTEAFF
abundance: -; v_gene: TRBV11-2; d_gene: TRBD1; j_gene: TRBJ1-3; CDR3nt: TGTGCCAGCAGCCCCGGACGACAGGGGGCTGCTGGAAACACCATATATTTT; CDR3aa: CASSPGRQGAAGNTIYF
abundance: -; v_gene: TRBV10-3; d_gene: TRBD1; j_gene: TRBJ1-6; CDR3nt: TGTGCCATCAGTGAGTTCGCGCGGGACAGGGTAGGATCCTATAATTCACCCCTCCACTTT; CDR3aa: CAISEFARDRVGSYNSPLHF
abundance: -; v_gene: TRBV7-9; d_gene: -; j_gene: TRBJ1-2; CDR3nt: TGTGCCAGCAGCCCCCCCCTCGAGGGTGGCTATGGCTACACCTTC; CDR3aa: CASSPPLEGGYGYTF
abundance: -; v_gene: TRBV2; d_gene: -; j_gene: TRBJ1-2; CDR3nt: TGTGCCAGCAGTGAACAGGGGCTTAACTATGGCTACACCTTC; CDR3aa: CASSEQGLNYGYTF
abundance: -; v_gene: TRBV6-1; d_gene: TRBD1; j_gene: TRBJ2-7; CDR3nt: TGTGCCATTAGGGACAGCTACGAGCAGTACTTC; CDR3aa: CAIRDSYEQYF
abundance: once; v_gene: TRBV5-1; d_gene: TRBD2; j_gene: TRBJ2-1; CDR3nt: TGCGCCAGCAGCTTGCCTAGCGGTGACAATGAGCAGTTCTTC; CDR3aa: CASSLPSGDNEQFF
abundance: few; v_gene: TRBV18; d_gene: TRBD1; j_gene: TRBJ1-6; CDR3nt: TGTGCCAGCTCACCCGACAGGGACCATTCACCCCTCCACTTT; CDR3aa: CASSPDRDHSPLHF
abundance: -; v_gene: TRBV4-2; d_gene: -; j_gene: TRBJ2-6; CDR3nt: TGTGCCAGCAGCCAAAGTGACAAAACCGGGATGGCCAACGTCCTGACTTTC; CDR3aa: CASSQSDKTGMANVLTF
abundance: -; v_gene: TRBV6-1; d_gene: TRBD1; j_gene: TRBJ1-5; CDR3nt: TGTGCCAGCAGTGAAAGGCAGGGGGCTTATAGCAATCAGCCCCAGCATTTT; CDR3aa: CASSERQGAYSNQPQHF
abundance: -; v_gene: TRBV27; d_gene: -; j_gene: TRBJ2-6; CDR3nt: TGTGCCAGCAGTCCCCTACCGGTCTCTGGGGCCAACGTCCTGACTTTC; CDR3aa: CASSPLPVSGANVLTF
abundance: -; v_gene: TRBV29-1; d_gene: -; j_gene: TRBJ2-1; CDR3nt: TGCAGCGTTGCTGGAGTTGGCTACAATGAGCAGTTCTTC; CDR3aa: CSVAGVGYNEQFF
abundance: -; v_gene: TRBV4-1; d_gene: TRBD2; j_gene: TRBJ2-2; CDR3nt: TGCGCCAGCAGCCAATCCGGGGGGGGTAACACCGGGGAGCTGTTTTTT; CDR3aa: CASSQSGGGNTGELFF